The clone carrying this T cell receptor beta chain appeared a few times. The antigen is undetermined. Primers for the PCR totalled 60 Vbeta and 13 Jbeta. Profiling relied on immunoSEQ multiplex PCR, and the TCRdb table lists in-frame clones only, not all of them. The profile shows some 170,000 clones, 72% of them singletons. These data belong to a study of cytomegalovirus exposure and HLA in healthy donors. Whole-study results and caveats: In an earlier analysis, in some 500 donors, most V segments appeared productive either ~90% or ~30% of the time.

V lost 1 base, J lost 7 bases, and 16 bases lay in between. CDR1 LNHNV and CDR2 YYDKDF come from the germline V gene (reference sequence). The CDR3 extends over 15 amino acids. The sample was PBMCs. The receptor was isolated from a human donor in good health. V gene TRBV15 combines with J gene TRBJ1-1; D call uncertain. This CDR3 reads CATSRGEAAQIEAFF. CDR3 bases: TGTGCCACCAGCAGAGGGGAGGCAGCGCAGATTGAAGCTTTCTTT.